This T cell receptor beta chain is from a study of regulatory T cells in long-lasting Graves disease. The CDR3 consists of 14 residues. Germline values: CDR1 MNHNS, CDR2 SASEGT. Losses at the gene ends were 6 bases for V and 3 bases for J; bases not matched to a gene: 0. Through Arm-PCR of CDR3 regions and iRepertoire HTBI primers, TCR beta libraries were built. Per the original data handling: Across all samples, about 62 TRBV segments and 15 or so TRBJ segments were identified. TCRdb fed the multiplex PCR reads into MiXCR, producing one record per CDR3 protein. TCRdb, not the original authors, processed these V and J calls. The repertoire holds around 400,000 distinct CDR3 sequences, with roughly 24% as singletons. This clonotype was counted many times. As for time point: persistent/refractory GD, antithyroid drugs over 5 years with positive TRAb. PBMCs provided the RNA from which the TCR library was made. Per American Thyroid Association guidelines, Graves' disease was diagnosed. Blood from the periphery, approximately 9 milliliters in all, was drawn into EDTA tubes.

The source material was peripheral blood mononuclear cells (PBMCs), sampled when the disease was refractory, from a patient treated with antithyroid drugs. This TCR derives from a middle-aged woman with Graves disease. V gene TRBV6-1 combines with J gene TRBJ2-2, with TRBD2 identical over 11 bases. The CDR3 DNA reads as TGTGCCAGCAGACTAGCGGGAGACACCGGGGAGCTGTTTTTT. The encoded protein is CASRLAGDTGELFF.